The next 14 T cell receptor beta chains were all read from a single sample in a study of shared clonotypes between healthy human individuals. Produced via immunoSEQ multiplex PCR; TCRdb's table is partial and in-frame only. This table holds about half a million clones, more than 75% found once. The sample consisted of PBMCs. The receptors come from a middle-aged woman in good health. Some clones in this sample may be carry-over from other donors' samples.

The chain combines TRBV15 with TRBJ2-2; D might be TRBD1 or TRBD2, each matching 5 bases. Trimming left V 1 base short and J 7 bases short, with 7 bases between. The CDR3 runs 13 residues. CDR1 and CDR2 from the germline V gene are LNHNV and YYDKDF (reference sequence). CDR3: CATSRGDGGELFF. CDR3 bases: TGTGCCACCAGCAGAGGGGACGGCGGGGAGCTGTTTTTT.

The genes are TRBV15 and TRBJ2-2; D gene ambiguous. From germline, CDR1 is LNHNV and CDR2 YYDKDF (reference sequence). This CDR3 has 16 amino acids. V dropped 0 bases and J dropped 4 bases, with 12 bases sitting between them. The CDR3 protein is CATSRDQTAGTGELFF. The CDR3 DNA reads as TGTGCCACCAGCAGAGATCAGACGGCAGGCACCGGGGAGCTGTTTTTT.

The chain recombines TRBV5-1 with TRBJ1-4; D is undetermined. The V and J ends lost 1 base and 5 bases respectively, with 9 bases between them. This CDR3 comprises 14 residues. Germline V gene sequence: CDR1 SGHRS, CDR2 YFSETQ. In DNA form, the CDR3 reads TGCGCCAGCAGCTTGTCGGATAGGAATGAAAAACTGTTTTTT. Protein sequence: CASSLSDRNEKLFF.

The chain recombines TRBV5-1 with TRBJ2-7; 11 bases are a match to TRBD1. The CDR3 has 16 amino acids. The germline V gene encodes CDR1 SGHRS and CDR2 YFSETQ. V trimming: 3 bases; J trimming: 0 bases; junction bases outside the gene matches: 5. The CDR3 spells CASSSAGTGGSYEQYF. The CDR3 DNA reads TGCGCCAGCAGCTCCGCCGGGACAGGGGGCTCCTACGAGCAGTACTTC.

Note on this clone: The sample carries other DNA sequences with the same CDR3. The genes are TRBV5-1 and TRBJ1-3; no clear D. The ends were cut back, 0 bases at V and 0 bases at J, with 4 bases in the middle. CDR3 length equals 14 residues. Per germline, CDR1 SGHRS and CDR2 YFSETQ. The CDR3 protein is CASSLVSSGNTIYF. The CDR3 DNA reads TGCGCCAGCAGCTTGGTAAGCTCTGGAAACACCATATATTTT.

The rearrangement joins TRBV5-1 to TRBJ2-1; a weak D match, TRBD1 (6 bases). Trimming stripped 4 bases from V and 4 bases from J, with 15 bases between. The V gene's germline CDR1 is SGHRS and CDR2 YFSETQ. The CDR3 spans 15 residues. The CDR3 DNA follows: TGCGCCAGCAGCGGAACAGGGTTGCGTTACAATGAGCAGTTCTTC. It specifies CASSGTGLRYNEQFF.

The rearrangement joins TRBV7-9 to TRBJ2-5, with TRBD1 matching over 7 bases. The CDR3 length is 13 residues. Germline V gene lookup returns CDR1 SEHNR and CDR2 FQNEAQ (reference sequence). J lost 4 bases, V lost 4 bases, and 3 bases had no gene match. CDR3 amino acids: CASSSTGRETQYF. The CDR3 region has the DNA TGTGCCAGCAGCTCGACAGGGCGAGAGACCCAGTACTTC.

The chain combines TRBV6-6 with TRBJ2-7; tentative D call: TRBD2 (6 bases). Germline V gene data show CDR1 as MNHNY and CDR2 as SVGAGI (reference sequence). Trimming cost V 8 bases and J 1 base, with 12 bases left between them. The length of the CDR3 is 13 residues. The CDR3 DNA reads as TGTGCCAGCGGGCGGGAAGAATCCTACGAGCAGTACTTC. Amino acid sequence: CASGREESYEQYF.

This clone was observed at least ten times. Written as DNA, the CDR3 is TGTGCCAGCAGCGAATACAGGGGAGGCTCTGGAAACACCATATATTTT. It is translated as CASSEYRGGSGNTIYF. The gene calls are TRBV21-1 and TRBJ1-3; the DNA was not used to check the table's D call, TRBD1. TRBV21-1 is recorded as a pseudogene. The CDR3 extends over 16 amino acids.

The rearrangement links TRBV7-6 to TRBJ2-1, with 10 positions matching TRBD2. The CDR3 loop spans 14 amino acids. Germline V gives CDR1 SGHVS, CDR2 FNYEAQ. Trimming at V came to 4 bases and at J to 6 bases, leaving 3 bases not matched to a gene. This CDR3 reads CASSSAGGANEQFF. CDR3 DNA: TGTGCCAGCAGCTCAGCGGGAGGGGCCAATGAGCAGTTCTTC.

The CDR3 sequence: CASSQTPQGSQETQYF. The CDR3 nucleotides are TGCGCCAGCAGCCAGACACCCCAGGGATCACAAGAGACCCAGTACTTC. The genes are TRBV4-1 and TRBJ2-5; D might be TRBD1 (5 bases). Germline V CDR1 and CDR2: MGHRA, YSYEKL. Trimming took 3 bases from V and 2 from J, leaving 16 bases between them. The CDR3 is 16 amino acids.

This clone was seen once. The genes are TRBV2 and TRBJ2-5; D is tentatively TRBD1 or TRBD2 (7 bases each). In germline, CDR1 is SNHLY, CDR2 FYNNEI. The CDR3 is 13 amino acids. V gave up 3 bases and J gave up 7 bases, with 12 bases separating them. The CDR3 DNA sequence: TGTGCCAGCAGTGACCGCAGGGGGGGGACCCAGTACTTC. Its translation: CASSDRRGGTQYF.

The CDR3 region has the DNA TGTGCCAGCAGTTTTCGTCAGGGGGCAACACGGAGGGATGGCTACACCTTC. Protein: CASSFRQGATRRDGYTF. V is TRBV28 and J is TRBJ1-2; TRBD1 matches at 8 bases. This CDR3 is 17 amino acids long. Germline V gene data show CDR1 as MDHEN and CDR2 as SYDVKM. Trimming at V came to 3 bases and at J to 6 bases, leaving 15 bases not matched to a gene.

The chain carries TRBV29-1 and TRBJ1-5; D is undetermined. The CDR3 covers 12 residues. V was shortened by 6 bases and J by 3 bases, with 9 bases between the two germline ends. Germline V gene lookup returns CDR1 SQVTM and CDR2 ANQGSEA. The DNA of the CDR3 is TGCAGCGTAAGTAGCACCAATCAGCCCCAGCATTTT. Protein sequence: CSVSSTNQPQHF.